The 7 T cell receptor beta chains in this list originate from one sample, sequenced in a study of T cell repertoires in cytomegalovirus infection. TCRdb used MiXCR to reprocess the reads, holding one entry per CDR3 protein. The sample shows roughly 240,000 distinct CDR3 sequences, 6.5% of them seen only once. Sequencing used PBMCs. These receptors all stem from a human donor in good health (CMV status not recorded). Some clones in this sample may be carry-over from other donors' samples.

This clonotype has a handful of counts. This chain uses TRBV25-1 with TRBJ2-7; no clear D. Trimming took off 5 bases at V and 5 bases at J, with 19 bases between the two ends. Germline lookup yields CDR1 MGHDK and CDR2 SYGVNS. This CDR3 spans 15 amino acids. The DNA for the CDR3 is TGTGCCAGCAGTAGGTCCGGGTATAGTTTCCACGAGCAGTACTTC. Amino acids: CASSRSGYSFHEQYF.

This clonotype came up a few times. The CDR3 spells CSARASAGGRDTQYF. DNA for the CDR3: TGCAGTGCTAGAGCATCAGCGGGGGGCCGGGATACGCAGTATTTT. This chain connects TRBV20-1 to TRBJ2-3; 9 positions match TRBD2. Germline loops: CDR1 DFQATT, CDR2 SNEGSKA (reference sequence). CDR3 size: 15 residues. After removal of 1 base from V and 6 bases from J, the junction contained 8 bases not matched to a gene.

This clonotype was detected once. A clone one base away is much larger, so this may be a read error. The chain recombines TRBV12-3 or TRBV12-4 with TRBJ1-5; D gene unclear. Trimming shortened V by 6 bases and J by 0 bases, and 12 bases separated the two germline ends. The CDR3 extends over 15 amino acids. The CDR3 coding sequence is TGTGCCAGCAGCCCGACCAGAAATAGCAATCAGCCCCAGCATTTT. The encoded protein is CASSPTRNSNQPQHF.

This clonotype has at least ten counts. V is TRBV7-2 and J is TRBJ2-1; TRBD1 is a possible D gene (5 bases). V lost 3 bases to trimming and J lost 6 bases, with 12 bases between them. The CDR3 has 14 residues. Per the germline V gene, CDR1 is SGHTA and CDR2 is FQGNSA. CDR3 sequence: CASSFQGMINEQFF. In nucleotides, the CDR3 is TGTGCCAGCAGCTTCCAGGGAATGATCAATGAGCAGTTCTTC.

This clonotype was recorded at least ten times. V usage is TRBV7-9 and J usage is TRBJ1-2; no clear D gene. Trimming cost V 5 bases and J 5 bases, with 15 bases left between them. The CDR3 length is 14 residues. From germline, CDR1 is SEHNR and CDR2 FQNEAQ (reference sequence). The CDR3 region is CASSLSEGLYGYTF. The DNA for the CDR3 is TGTGCCAGCAGCCTGAGCGAGGGTCTGTATGGCTACACCTTC. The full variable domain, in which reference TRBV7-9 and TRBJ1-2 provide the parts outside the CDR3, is DTGVSQNPRHKITKRGQNVTFRCDPISEHNRLYWYRQTLGQGPEFLTYFQNEAQLEKSRLLSDRFSAERPKGSFSTLEIQRTEQGDSAMYLCASSLSEGLYGYTFGSGTRLTVV.

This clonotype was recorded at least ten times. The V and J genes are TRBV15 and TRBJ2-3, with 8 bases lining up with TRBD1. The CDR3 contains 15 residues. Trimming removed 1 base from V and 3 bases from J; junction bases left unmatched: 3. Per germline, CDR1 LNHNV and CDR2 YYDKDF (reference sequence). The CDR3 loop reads CATSRGRGLTDTQYF. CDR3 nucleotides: TGTGCCACCAGCAGAGGCAGGGGGCTTACAGATACGCAGTATTTT. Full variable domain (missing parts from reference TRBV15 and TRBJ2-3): DAMVIQNPRYQVTQFGKPVTLSCSQTLNHNVMYWYQQKSSQAPKLLFHYYDKDFNNEADTPDNFQSRRPNTSFCFLDIRSPGLGDTAMYLCATSRGRGLTDTQYFGPGTRLTVL.

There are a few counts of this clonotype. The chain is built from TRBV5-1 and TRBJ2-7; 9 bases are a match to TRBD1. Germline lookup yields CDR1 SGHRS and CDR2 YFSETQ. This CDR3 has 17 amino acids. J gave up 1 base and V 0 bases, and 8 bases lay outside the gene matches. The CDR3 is CASSLGGPGQGSYEQYF. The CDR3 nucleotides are TGCGCCAGCAGCTTGGGGGGCCCGGGACAGGGATCCTACGAGCAGTACTTC.